This T cell receptor (beta chain) was recorded in a study of PD-1 blockade in classical Hodgkin lymphoma. With respect to this clone: The target antigen is unknown.

Study-wide points: Before treatment, TCR diversity in newly diagnosed patients was reportedly lower than in healthy donors.

Sample time point: cycle 4 day 1 (C4D1), after less than 7 weeks of nivolumab. All patients experienced relapse after autologous stem cell transplantation, and brentuximab vedotin exposure was variable. In germline, CDR1 is SEHNR, CDR2 FQNEAQ (reference sequence). V was clipped by 2 bases and J by 4 bases; unmatched bases: 9. The CDR3 is 17 residues long. The assay was immunoSEQ multiplex PCR, and TCRdb's table has in-frame clones only and misses some. Here the sample spans some 53,000 clones, around nine tenths being singletons. The sample consisted of peripheral blood mononuclear cells (PBMCs), taken before the fourth cycle of nivolumab. The chain has TRBV7-9 and TRBJ2-3; 10 positions agree with TRBD2. This TCR came from a human donor with classical Hodgkin lymphoma. This CDR3 reads CASSLSLSGGAPDTQYF. The CDR3 DNA is TGTGCCAGCAGCTTATCCCTAAGCGGGGGGGCCCCAGATACGCAGTATTTT.